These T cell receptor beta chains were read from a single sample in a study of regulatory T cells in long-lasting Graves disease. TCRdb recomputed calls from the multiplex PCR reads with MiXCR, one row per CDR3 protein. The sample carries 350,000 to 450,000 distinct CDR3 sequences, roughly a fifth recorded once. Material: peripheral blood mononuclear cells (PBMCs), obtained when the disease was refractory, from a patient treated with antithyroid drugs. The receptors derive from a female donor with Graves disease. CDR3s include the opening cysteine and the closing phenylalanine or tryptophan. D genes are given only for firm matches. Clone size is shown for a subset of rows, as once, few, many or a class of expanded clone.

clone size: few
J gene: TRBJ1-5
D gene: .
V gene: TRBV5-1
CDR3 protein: CASSLVPGPRQPQHF
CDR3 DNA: TGCGCCAGCAGCTTGGTTCCGGGTCCGAGGCAGCCCCAGCATTTT

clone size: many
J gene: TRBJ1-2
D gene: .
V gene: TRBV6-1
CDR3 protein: CASSIRGGYGYTF
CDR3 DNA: TGTGCCAGCAGCATCAGGGGTGGCTATGGCTACACCTTC

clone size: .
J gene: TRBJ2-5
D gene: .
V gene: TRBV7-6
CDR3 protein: CASSLLTDPMAETQYF
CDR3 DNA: TGTGCCAGCAGCTTATTGACAGACCCTATGGCGGAGACCCAGTACTTC

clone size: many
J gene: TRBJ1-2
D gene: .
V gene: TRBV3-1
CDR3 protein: CASSPRQVINYGYTF
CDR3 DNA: TGTGCCAGCAGCCCCCGACAGGTGATTAACTATGGCTACACCTTC

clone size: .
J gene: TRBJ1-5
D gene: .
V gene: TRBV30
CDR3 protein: CAWSKNSNQPQHF
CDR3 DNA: TGTGCCTGGAGCAAAAATAGCAATCAGCCCCAGCATTTT

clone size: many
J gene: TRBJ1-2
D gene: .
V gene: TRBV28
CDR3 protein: CASSLYGGRARDYGYTF
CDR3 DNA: TGTGCCAGCAGTTTATACGGAGGCCGAGCGCGGGACTATGGCTACACCTTC

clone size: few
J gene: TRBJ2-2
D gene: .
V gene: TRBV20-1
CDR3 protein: CSARRVRVGELFF
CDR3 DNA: TGCAGTGCTAGAAGGGTCCGGGTCGGGGAGCTGTTTTTT

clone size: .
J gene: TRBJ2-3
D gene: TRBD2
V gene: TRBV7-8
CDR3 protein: CASSPPLAGMGTQYF
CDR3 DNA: TGTGCCAGCAGCCCTCCCCTAGCGGGGATGGGAACGCAGTATTTT

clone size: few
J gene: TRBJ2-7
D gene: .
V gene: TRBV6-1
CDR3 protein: CASSEGREYYEQYF
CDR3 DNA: TGTGCCAGCAGTGAGGGACGGGAATATTACGAGCAGTACTTC

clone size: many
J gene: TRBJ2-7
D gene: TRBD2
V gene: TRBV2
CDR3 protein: CASRASGLSSYEQYF
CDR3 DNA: TGTGCCAGCAGGGCTAGCGGGTTGAGCTCCTACGAGCAGTACTTC

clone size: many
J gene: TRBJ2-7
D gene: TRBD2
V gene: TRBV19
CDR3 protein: CASSMGTGGYEQYF
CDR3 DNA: TGTGCCAGTAGTATGGGCACGGGGGGCTACGAGCAGTACTTC

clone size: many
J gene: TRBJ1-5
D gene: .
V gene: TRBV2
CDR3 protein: CASTLGPTTNQPQHF
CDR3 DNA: TGTGCCAGTACCCTTGGCCCAACCACCAATCAGCCCCAGCATTTT

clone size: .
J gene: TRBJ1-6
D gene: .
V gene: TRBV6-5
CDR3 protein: CASSSLGRGTYNSPLHF
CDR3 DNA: TGTGCCAGCAGTTCGCTGGGTAGGGGAACCTATAATTCACCCCTCCACTTT

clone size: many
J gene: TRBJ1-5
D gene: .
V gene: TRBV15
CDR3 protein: CATRRGSEPQHF
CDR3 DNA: TGTGCCACCCGCCGTGGATCGGAGCCCCAGCATTTT

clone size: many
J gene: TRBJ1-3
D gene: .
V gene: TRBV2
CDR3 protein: CASSEGWRADTIYF
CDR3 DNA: TGTGCCAGCAGTGAAGGGTGGAGGGCCGACACCATATATTTT

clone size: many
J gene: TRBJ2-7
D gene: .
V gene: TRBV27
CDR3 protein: CASSSQQGSWGSGEQYF
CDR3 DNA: TGTGCCAGCAGTTCACAACAGGGTAGTTGGGGATCGGGCGAGCAGTACTTC

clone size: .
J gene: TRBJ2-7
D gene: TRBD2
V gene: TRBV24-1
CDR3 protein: CATSDSTSGAYEQYF
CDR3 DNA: TGTGCCACCAGTGATTCGACTAGCGGAGCCTACGAGCAGTACTTC

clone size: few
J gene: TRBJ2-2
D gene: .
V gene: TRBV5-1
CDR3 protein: CASSAGRISNTGELFF
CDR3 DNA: TGCGCCAGCAGCGCGGGACGGATCTCGAACACCGGGGAGCTGTTTTTT

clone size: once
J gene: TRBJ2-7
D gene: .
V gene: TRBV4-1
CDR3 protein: CASSQTTDRELYEQYF
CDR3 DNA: TGCGCCAGCAGCCAGACCACGGACAGAGAGCTCTACGAGCAGTACTTC

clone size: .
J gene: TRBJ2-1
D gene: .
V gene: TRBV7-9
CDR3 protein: CASRSGPSYNEQFF
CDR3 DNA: TGTGCCAGCAGGAGCGGTCCATCCTACAATGAGCAGTTCTTC

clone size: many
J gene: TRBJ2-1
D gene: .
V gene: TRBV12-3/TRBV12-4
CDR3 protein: CASSLSRVWQFF
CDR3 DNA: TGTGCCAGCAGTTTAAGTAGGGTGTGGCAGTTCTTC

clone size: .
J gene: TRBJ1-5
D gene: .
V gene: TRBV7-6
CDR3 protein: CASSLVPPKGLTQPQHF
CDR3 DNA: TGTGCCAGCAGCTTAGTCCCTCCCAAGGGGTTGACTCAGCCCCAGCATTTT

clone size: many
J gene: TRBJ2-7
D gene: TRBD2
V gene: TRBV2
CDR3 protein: CASSEAGLAGPNEQYF
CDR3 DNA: TGTGCCAGCAGTGAAGCGGGACTAGCGGGCCCAAACGAGCAGTACTTC

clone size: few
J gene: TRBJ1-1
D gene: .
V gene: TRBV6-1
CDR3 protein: CASRQNAGGGNTEAFF
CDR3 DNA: TGTGCCAGCAGACAGAACGCGGGCGGGGGGAACACTGAAGCTTTCTTT

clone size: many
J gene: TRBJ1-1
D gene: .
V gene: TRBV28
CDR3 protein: CASRPTGPNTEAFF
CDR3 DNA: TGTGCCAGCAGGCCAACAGGGCCGAACACTGAAGCTTTCTTT

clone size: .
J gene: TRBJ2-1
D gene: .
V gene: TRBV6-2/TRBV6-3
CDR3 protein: CASSYLGSARLGNEQFF
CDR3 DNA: TGTGCCAGCAGTTACCTAGGATCCGCGCGACTCGGCAATGAGCAGTTCTTC

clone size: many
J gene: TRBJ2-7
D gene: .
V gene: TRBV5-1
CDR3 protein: CASSLASLGDEQYF
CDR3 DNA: TGCGCCAGCAGCTTGGCTTCCCTGGGCGACGAGCAGTACTTC

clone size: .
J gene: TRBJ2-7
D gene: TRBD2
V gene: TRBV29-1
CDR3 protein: CSVEVATSDTYEQYF
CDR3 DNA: TGCAGCGTTGAAGTTGCGACTAGCGATACCTACGAGCAGTACTTC

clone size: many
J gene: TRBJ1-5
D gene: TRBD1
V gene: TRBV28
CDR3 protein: CASSSPGTGGQPQHF
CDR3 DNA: TGTGCCAGCAGTTCACCCGGGACAGGGGGCCAGCCCCAGCATTTT

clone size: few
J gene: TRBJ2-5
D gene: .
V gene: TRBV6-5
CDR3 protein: CASSYSMGALSQYF
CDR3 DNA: TGTGCCAGCAGTTACTCGATGGGCGCGCTTTCTCAGTACTTC

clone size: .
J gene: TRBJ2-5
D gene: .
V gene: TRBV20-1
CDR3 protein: CSARPPRSRETQYF
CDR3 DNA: TGCAGTGCCCGCCCCCCGCGGTCCCGAGAGACCCAGTACTTC

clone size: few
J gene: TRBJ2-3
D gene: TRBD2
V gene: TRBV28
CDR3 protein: CASSYSGRSDTQYF
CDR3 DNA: TGTGCCAGCAGTTATAGCGGGAGGTCAGATACGCAGTATTTT

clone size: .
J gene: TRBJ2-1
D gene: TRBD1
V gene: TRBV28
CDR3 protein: CASSLTGTGSYNEQFF
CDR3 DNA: TGTGCCAGCAGTTTGACAGGGACAGGCTCCTACAATGAGCAGTTCTTC

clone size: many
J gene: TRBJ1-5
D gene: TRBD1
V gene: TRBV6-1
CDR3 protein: CASRGQGGNQPQHF
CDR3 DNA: TGTGCCAGCAGGGGACAGGGTGGCAATCAGCCCCAGCATTTT

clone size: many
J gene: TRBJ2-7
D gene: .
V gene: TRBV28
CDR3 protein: CASSLYLSPTASEQYF
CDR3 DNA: TGTGCCAGCAGTTTATACCTCTCTCCGACAGCTAGCGAGCAGTACTTC

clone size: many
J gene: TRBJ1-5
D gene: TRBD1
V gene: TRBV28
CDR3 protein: CASSRNDRVLQPQHF
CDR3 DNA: TGTGCCAGCAGCCGTAACGACAGGGTGCTTCAGCCCCAGCATTTT

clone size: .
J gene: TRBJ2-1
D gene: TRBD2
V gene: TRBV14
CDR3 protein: CASSQARALGRGNEQFF
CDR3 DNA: TGTGCCAGCAGCCAAGCCAGGGCGTTGGGGAGGGGTAATGAGCAGTTCTTC

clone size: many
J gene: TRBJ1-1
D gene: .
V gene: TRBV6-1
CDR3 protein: CASSPQGPTEAFF
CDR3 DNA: TGTGCCAGCAGCCCCCAGGGACCCACTGAAGCTTTCTTT

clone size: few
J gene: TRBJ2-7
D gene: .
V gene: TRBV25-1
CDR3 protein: CASSEGGQFHEQYF
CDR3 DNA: TGTGCCAGCAGTGAGGGAGGACAGTTCCACGAGCAGTACTTC

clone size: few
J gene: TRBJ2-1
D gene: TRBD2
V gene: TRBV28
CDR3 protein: CASSPEAGGFGNEQFF
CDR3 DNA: TGTGCCAGCAGTCCCGAGGCGGGAGGGTTTGGCAATGAGCAGTTCTTC

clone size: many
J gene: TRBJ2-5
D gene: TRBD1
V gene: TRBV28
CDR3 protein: CASSLRDRVETQYF
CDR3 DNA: TGTGCCAGCAGTTTACGGGACAGGGTTGAGACCCAGTACTTC

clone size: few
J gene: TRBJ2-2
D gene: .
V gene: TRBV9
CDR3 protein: CASSAVAADTGELFF
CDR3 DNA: TGTGCCAGCAGCGCAGTTGCGGCGGACACCGGGGAGCTGTTTTTT

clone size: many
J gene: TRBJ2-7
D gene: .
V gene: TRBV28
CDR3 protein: CASRGMDVQYF
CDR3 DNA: TGTGCCAGCAGAGGGATGGACGTGCAGTACTTC

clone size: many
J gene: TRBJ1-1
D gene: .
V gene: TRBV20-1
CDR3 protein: CSAFRLMNTEAFF
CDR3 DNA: TGCAGTGCTTTCAGGCTGATGAACACTGAAGCTTTCTTT

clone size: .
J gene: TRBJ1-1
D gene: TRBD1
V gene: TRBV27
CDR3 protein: CASKETGAGTEAFF
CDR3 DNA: TGTGCCAGCAAAGAGACAGGGGCGGGCACTGAAGCTTTCTTT

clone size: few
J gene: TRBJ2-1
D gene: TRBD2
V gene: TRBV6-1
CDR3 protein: CASSRSGYYNEQFF
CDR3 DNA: TGTGCCAGCAGTCGTAGCGGGTACTACAATGAGCAGTTCTTC

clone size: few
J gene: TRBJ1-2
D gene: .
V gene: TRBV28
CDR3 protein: CASSTLGVLYGYTF
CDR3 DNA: TGTGCCAGCAGTACTCTCGGGGTACTCTATGGCTACACCTTC

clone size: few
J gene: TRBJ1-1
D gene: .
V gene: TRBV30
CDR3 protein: CASVTGGPWDTEAFF
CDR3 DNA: TGTGCCTCCGTCACGGGGGGGCCCTGGGACACTGAAGCTTTCTTT

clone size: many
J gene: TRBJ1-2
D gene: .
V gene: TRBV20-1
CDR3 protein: CSASRVGTWETNYGYTF
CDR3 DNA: TGCAGTGCTAGCCGCGTTGGGACTTGGGAAACTAACTATGGCTACACCTTC

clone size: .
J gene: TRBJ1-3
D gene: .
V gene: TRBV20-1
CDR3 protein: CSARVVGLRNTIYF
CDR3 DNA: TGCAGTGCTAGAGTTGTGGGCTTACGAAACACCATATATTTT